Sequencing of this T cell receptor (beta chain) was carried out in a study of T-cell memory formation after mild COVID-19. Study-wide findings and caveats: Researchers could not confirm that second-wave clones peaking on day 37 targeted SARS-CoV-2. CD4+ bias marked clones expanding day 15 to 37, unlike balanced contracting clones.

This CDR3 has 12 residues. Looked up from germline, CDR1 is SGHTA and CDR2 is FQGNSA. V dropped 5 bases and J dropped 4 bases, with 8 bases sitting between them. Barcoded TCR alpha and TCR beta cDNA libraries with UMIs came from 5'RACE using constant-segment primers. TCRdb reanalysed the 5' RACE reads using MiXCR and keeps one entry per CDR3 protein. The sample records 140,000 to 150,000 distinct CDR3 sequences, about 19% being singletons. Of note for this clonotype: Its specificity is not known.

The receptor was derived from an adult woman who had mild COVID-19 (a few samples of this study predate the infection). Cell type and time point are not known. The sample taken for sequencing was PBMCs or a T cell subset sorted from them (not recorded which). The V call is TRBV7-2, the J call TRBJ2-5, with unresolved D. CDR3 residues: CASSQGRETQYF. CDR3 DNA sequence: TGTGCCAGCAGCCAAGGTCGAGAGACCCAGTACTTC.